The rows below give T cell receptor beta chains drawn from one sample of a study of spatial heterogeneity in lung cancer. TCRdb re-called the 5' RACE reads with MiXCR, one entry per CDR3 protein. This sample has over 45,000 distinct CDR3 sequences, with about 5.8% found just once. The specimen was PBMCs, collected at surgery. These receptors all stem from a male donor with early-stage non-small cell lung cancer. Both conserved end residues are part of each CDR3. Fields, in order: CDR3 length, V gene, CDR3 protein.

length: 15; V: TRBV28; CDR3: CASSLGQGKGNTIYF
length: 16; V: TRBV2; CDR3: CASSEEETANGGELFF
length: 15; V: TRBV7-9; CDR3: CASSPFSGALEEQYF
length: 14; V: TRBV19; CDR3: CASSIRGVIDTQYF
length: 16; V: TRBV28; CDR3: CASRTAPGHLNTEAFF
length: 12; V: TRBV29-1; CDR3: CSVEQPGGGYTF
length: 16; V: TRBV5-1; CDR3: CASSLKGQGNTGELFF
length: 14; V: TRBV7-2; CDR3: CASSLRQGSHEQYF
length: 12; V: TRBV28; CDR3: CASSFLGDTQYF
length: 13; V: TRBV20-1; CDR3: CSAREPTNYGYTF
length: 12; V: TRBV7-2; CDR3: CASSLELGGYTF
length: 16; V: TRBV4-1; CDR3: CASSQDPGRNNSPLHF
length: 14; V: TRBV20-1; CDR3: CSAPALEITGEQYF
length: 16; V: TRBV29-1; CDR3: CSVGGGTGPMNTEAFF
length: 14; V: TRBV11-2; CDR3: CASSLGPTSYEQYF
length: 14; V: TRBV6-4; CDR3: CASSSGTSNGELFF
length: 15; V: TRBV20-1; CDR3: CSARAADRGHETQYF
length: 11; V: TRBV3-1; CDR3: CASRLADTQYF
length: 13; V: TRBV20-1; CDR3: CSATSSANSPLHF
length: 12; V: TRBV12-3/TRBV12-4; CDR3: CASSTGYPTQYF
length: 16; V: TRBV28; CDR3: CASSLPAAIVVQPQHF
length: 12; V: TRBV20-1; CDR3: CSASRAYNEQFF
length: 14; V: TRBV20-1; CDR3: CSARGQVSTDTQYF
length: 16; V: TRBV12-3/TRBV12-4; CDR3: CASSSWASSGSYEQYF
length: 13; V: TRBV7-7; CDR3: CASSFGLYNEQFF
length: 16; V: TRBV20-1; CDR3: CSARVHRDSLYQPQHF
length: 13; V: TRBV5-1; CDR3: CASRLTDSYEQYF
length: 13; V: TRBV24-1; CDR3: CATSGFGGNEQFF
length: 14; V: TRBV2; CDR3: CASSRDRREETQYF
length: 14; V: TRBV20-1; CDR3: CSAEGPGESHTIYF
length: 13; V: TRBV2; CDR3: CASSGDRERPQHF
length: 15; V: TRBV27; CDR3: CASSLNRADSDTQYF
length: 13; V: TRBV7-2; CDR3: CASSLLRETEAFF
length: 16; V: TRBV19; CDR3: CASSPGEGRMTDTQYF
length: 11; V: TRBV14; CDR3: CASSPGDFYFF
length: 13; V: TRBV2; CDR3: CASTTSVYNEQFF
length: 12; V: TRBV12-3/TRBV12-4; CDR3: CASSLIGSGYTF
length: 15; V: TRBV6-5; CDR3: CASSYGGGTYNEQFF
length: 15; V: TRBV18; CDR3: CASSPERIGANVLTF
length: 16; V: TRBV10-3; CDR3: CAISNIGTSATHEQYF
length: 15; V: TRBV4-1; CDR3: CASSPISGGTGELFF
length: 12; V: TRBV5-1; CDR3: CASSLAGNEQFF
length: 15; V: TRBV18; CDR3: CASSLISSGQETQYF
length: 13; V: TRBV7-2; CDR3: CASSLTGGQPQHF
length: 12; V: TRBV3-1; CDR3: CASSQEGRPQHF
length: 13; V: TRBV12-3/TRBV12-4; CDR3: CASNAGGYNEQFF
length: 11; V: TRBV30; CDR3: CAWTANYGYTF
length: 14; V: TRBV6-4; CDR3: CASSEQGWGNEQFF
length: 12; V: TRBV12-3/TRBV12-4; CDR3: CASSFGAGVAFF
length: 15; V: TRBV20-1; CDR3: CSAPPGLAGTDTQYF
length: 13; V: TRBV28; CDR3: CAGNLQGRAEQYF
length: 14; V: TRBV4-1; CDR3: CASSRAGIPNEQFF
length: 13; V: TRBV20-1; CDR3: CSAGGAGTYEQYF
length: 16; V: TRBV20-1; CDR3: CSARAPTSEGKETQYF
length: 15; V: TRBV7-2; CDR3: CASSLARDRGYEQYF
length: 12; V: TRBV30; CDR3: CAWSGAHYTQYF
length: 14; V: TRBV10-3; CDR3: CATGDTSYQETQYF
length: 16; V: TRBV11-2; CDR3: CASSLVLAAGANVLTF
length: 18; V: TRBV9; CDR3: CASSPSPKWTGGNYGYTF
length: 16; V: TRBV6-2/TRBV6-3; CDR3: CASSYGRALNTGELFF